This T cell receptor (beta chain) was identified in a study of blood T cell repertoires in COVID-19. Study as a whole: COVID-19 samples from acute and convalescent phases originated in the United States, Italy and Spain. PBMCs, B-cell-depleted T cells, or T cells provided the cDNA or gDNA that made up the material.

Authors' analysis steps: Reference gene primers were amplified, and this amplification served to estimate nucleated cell counts. Measured with immunoSEQ multiplex PCR; TCRdb has only the in-frame clones, and not every one. V, J and clone size reflect that table, while D and trimming were determined from the DNA. The sample holds around 140,000 clones, about nine tenths seen once. This CDR3 has 15 residues. Germline CDR1 MNHEY, CDR2 SVGAGI. Trimming took 2 bases from V and 4 from J; bases not matched to a gene: 4. The TCR was taken from a man aged 50 or older with active COVID-19. What was sequenced was peripheral blood. The V call is TRBV6-5, the J call TRBJ1-1, with 10 bases that match TRBD1. CDR3 coding DNA: TGTGCCAGCAGTTACGGCCGGACAGGGGGCACTGAAGCTTTCTTT. It codes for CASSYGRTGGTEAFF.